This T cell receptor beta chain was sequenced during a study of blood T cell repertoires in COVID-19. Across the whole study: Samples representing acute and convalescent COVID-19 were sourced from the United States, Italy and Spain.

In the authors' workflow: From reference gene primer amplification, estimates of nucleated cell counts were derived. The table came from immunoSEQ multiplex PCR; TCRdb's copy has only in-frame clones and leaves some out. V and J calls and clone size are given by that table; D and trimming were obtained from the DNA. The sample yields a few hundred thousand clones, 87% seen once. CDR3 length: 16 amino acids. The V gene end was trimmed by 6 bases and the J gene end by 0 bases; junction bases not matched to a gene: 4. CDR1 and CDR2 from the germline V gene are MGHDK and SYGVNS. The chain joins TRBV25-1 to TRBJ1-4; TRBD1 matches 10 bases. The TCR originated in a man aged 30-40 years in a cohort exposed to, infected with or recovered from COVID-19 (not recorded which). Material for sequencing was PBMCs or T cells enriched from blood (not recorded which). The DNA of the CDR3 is TGTGCCAGCAGAGAGGACAGGGGGGCAACTAATGAAAAACTGTTTTTT. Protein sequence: CASREDRGATNEKLFF.